Following are 10 T cell receptor beta chains from one sample sequenced in a study of blood T cell repertoires in COVID-19. Produced via immunoSEQ multiplex PCR; TCRdb's table is partial and in-frame only. The sample includes some 290,000 clones, roughly nine tenths of them seen just once. The sequenced material came from peripheral blood. These receptors were obtained from a woman in her 30s with COVID-19, enrolled during active disease.

The gene calls are TRBV30 and TRBJ1-2; 7 bases line up with TRBD1. CDR1 and CDR2 from the germline V gene are GTSNPN and SVGIG (reference sequence). The CDR3 loop spans 13 amino acids. J lost 6 bases, V lost 0 bases, and 4 bases had no gene match. CDR3 DNA: TGTGCCTGGAGTGTTGGGACAGCAGATGGCTACACCTTC. Protein product: CAWSVGTADGYTF.

This chain links TRBV13 with TRBJ1-3; 7 nucleotides agree with TRBD1. Germline CDR1 PRHDT, CDR2 FYEKMQ (reference sequence). After removal of 5 bases from V and 3 bases from J, the junction contained 4 bases not matched to a gene. The length of the CDR3 is 14 residues. The CDR3 here is CASSEGQLGNTIYF. CDR3 in DNA: TGTGCCAGCAGCGAGGGACAGCTTGGAAACACCATATATTTT.

The chain carries TRBV9 and TRBJ1-2; no firm D call. The CDR3 has 14 residues. Germline V gene data show CDR1 as SGDLS and CDR2 as YYNGEE. Trimming left V 3 bases short and J 7 bases short, with 16 bases between. The CDR3 region has the DNA TGTGCCAGCAGCGCCCAAGGATTCGCGGGTGGCTACACCTTC. Translated: CASSAQGFAGGYTF.

This chain uses TRBV3-1 (or the pseudogene TRBV3-2) with TRBJ1-6, with 9 positions matching TRBD1. This CDR3 comprises 15 residues. V shed 6 bases and J 9 bases; nucleotides not matched to a gene: 9. The V gene's germline CDR1 is LGHDT and CDR2 YNNKEL (reference sequence). CDR3 amino acids: CASSYRQGDTSPLHF. CDR3 in DNA: TGTGCCAGCAGTTATCGACAGGGGGATACTTCACCCCTCCACTTT.

This clone has just a few counts. This chain joins TRBV6-5 and TRBJ1-1; no definite D call. CDR3 length: 15 residues. CDR1 and CDR2 from the germline V gene are MNHEY and SVGAGI. V shed 7 bases and J shed 6 bases, with 21 bases lying between them. Written as DNA, the CDR3 is TGTGCCAGCAAAGGAAACAGAGTAAACAAGGCTGAAGCTTTCTTT. It translates to CASKGNRVNKAEAFF.

This chain links TRBV7-6 with TRBJ2-5, with D uncertain. In germline, CDR1 is SGHVS, CDR2 FNYEAQ. The V and J ends lost 3 bases and 5 bases respectively, with 16 bases between them. CDR3 length: 15 residues. The CDR3 loop reads CASSFQAGTVETQYF. Written as DNA, the CDR3 is TGTGCCAGCAGCTTCCAGGCCGGCACAGTGGAGACCCAGTACTTC. Together with reference TRBV7-6 and TRBJ2-5, the CDR3 gives the full variable domain: GAGVSQSPRYKVTKRGQDVALRCDPISGHVSLYWYRQALGQGPEFLTYFNYEAQQDKSGLPNDRFSAERPEGSISTLTIQRTEQRDSAMYRCASSFQAGTVETQYFGPGTRLLVL.

V gene TRBV11-2 combines with J gene TRBJ1-4; D gene unclear. V shed 3 bases and J shed 6 bases, with 11 bases lying between them. The CDR3 sequence is 14 residues long. The V gene's germline CDR1 is SGHAT and CDR2 FQNNGV. CDR3 amino acids: CASSFNPGDEKLFF. The CDR3 DNA is TGTGCCAGCAGCTTTAATCCGGGAGATGAAAAACTGTTTTTT. The whole variable domain, filled in from reference TRBV11-2 and TRBJ1-4, reads EAGVAQSPRYKIIEKRQSVAFWCNPISGHATLYWYQQILGQGPKLLIQFQNNGVVDDSQLPKDRFSAERLKGVDSTLKIQPAKLEDSAVYLCASSFNPGDEKLFFGSGTQLSVL.

This chain links TRBV7-8 with TRBJ2-7; TRBD2 aligns across 9 bases. The V gene's germline CDR1 is SGHVS and CDR2 FQNEAQ. J was trimmed by 6 bases and V by 1 base; bases with no gene match: 4. The CDR3 is made up of 14 amino acids. The CDR3 DNA follows: TGTGCCAGCAGCTTAGTTAGCGGGGGAGGCGAGCAGTACTTC. Protein product: CASSLVSGGGEQYF.

The chain combines TRBV19 with TRBJ1-4; tentatively, D is TRBD1 (6 bases). The germline V and J ends were trimmed by 1 base and 5 bases, with 11 bases remaining between them. Per the germline V gene, CDR1 is LNHDA and CDR2 is SQIVND (reference sequence). CDR3 length: 15 amino acids. CDR3 in DNA: TGTGCCAGTAGTATAGGGGGACACGGAAATGAAAAACTGTTTTTT. Translated, it gives CASSIGGHGNEKLFF.

The gene calls are TRBV6-5 and TRBJ1-2; D might be TRBD1 (6 bases). Germline CDR1 reads MNHEY; CDR2 reads SVGAGI. The V end was cut by 2 bases, the J end by 2 bases, with 15 bases between. The CDR3 is 16 amino acids. CDR3 DNA: TGTGCCAGCAGTTACAGGGGGGGGGTTAACAACTATGGCTACACCTTC. It specifies CASSYRGGVNNYGYTF.